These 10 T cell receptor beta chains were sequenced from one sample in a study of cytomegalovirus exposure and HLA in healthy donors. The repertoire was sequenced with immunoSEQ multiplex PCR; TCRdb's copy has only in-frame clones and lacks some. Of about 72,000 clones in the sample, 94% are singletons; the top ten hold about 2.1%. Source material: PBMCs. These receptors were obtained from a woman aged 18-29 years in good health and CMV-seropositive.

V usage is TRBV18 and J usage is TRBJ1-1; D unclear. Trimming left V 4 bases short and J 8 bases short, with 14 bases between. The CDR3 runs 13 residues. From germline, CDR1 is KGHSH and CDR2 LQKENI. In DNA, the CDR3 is TGTGCCAGCTCACTTTTCCACGACAACGAAGCTTTCTTT. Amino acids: CASSLFHDNEAFF.

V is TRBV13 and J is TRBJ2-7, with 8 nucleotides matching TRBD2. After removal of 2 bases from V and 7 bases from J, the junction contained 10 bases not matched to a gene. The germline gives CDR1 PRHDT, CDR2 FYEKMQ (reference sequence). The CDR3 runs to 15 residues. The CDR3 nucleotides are TGTGCCAGCAGCTTAACCTCGGGAGGGGACTTGGAGCAGTACTTC. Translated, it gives CASSLTSGGDLEQYF.

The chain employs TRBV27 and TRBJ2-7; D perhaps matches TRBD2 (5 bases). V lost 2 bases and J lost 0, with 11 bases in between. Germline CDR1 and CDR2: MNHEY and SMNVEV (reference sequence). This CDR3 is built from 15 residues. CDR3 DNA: TGTGCCAGCAGTTTACTGGACTCGACCTCCTACGAGCAGTACTTC. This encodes CASSLLDSTSYEQYF.

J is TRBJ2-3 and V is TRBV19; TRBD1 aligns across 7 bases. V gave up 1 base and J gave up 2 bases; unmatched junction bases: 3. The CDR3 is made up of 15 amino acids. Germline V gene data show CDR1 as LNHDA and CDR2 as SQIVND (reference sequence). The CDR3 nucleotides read TGTGCCAGTAGTATAGCTCAGGGGGACACAGATACGCAGTATTTT. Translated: CASSIAQGDTDTQYF.

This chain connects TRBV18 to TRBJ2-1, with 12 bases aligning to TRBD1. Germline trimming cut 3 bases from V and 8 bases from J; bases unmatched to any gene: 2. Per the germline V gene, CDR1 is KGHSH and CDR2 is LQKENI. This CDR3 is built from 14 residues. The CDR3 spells CASSPGQGAYEQFF. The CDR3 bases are TGTGCCAGCTCACCGGGACAGGGGGCCTATGAGCAGTTCTTC.

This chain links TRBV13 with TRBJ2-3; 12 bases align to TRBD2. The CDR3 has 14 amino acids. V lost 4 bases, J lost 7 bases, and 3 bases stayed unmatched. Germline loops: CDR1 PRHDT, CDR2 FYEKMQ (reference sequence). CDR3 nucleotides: TGTGCCAGCAGCTCGACTAGCGGGAGTTATACGCAGTATTTT. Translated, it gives CASSSTSGSYTQYF.

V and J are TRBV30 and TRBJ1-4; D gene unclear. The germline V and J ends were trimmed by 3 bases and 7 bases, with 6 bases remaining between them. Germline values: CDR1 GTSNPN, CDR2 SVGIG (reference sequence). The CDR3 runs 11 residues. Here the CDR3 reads CAWSAGEKLFF. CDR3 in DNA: TGTGCCTGGAGCGCGGGTGAAAAACTGTTTTTT.

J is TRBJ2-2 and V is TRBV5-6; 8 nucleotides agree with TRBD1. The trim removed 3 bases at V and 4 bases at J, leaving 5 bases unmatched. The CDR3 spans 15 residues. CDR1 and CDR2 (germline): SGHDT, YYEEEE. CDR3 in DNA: TGTGCCAGCAGCTGGGACAGGTGGACCACCGGGGAGCTGTTTTTT. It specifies CASSWDRWTTGELFF.

The CDR3 nucleotides are TGTGCCTGGAGCGAGACAGGGCCGGCTTTCTTT. Protein sequence: CAWSETGPAFF. V usage is TRBV30 and J usage is TRBJ1-1; 7 positions agree with TRBD1. J lost 11 bases, V lost 3 bases, and 6 bases had no gene match. Germline V lookup: CDR1 GTSNPN, CDR2 SVGIG (reference sequence). The CDR3 contains 11 residues. Based on the CDR3 plus reference TRBV30 and TRBJ1-1, the full variable domain is SQTIHQWPATLVQPVGSPLSLECTVEGTSNPNLYWYRQAAGRGLQLLFYSVGIGQISSEVPQNLSASRPQDRQFILSSKKLLLSDSGFYLCAWSETGPAFFGQGTRLTVV.

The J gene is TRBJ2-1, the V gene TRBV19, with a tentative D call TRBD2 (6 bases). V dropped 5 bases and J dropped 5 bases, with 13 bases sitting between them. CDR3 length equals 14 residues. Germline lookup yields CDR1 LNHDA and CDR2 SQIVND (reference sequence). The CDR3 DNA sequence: TGTGCCAGTAGTCCCGGGACTCTAAACAATGAGCAGTTCTTC. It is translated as CASSPGTLNNEQFF. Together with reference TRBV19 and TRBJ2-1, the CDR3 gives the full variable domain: DGGITQSPKYLFRKEGQNVTLSCEQNLNHDAMYWYRQDPGQGLRLIYYSQIVNDFQKGDIAEGYSVSREKKESFPLTVTSAQKNPTAFYLCASSPGTLNNEQFFGPGTRLTVL.